The 21 T cell receptor delta chains in this list originate from one sample, sequenced in a study of γδ T cells in repeated Plasmodium falciparum infection. TCRdb used CATT to re-call clones from the multiplex PCR reads. The profile shows over 90,000 delta-chain clones, approximately 0.92% of them singletons. Vgamma9/Vdelta2+ and Vdelta2-negative gammadelta T cells were flow-sorted from PBMC for bulk sequencing. Sequencing input: gamma-delta T cells from blood. The receptors derive from a pool of human donors (malaria-infected and uninfected, not separated).

Note on this clone: The amino acid sequence in TCRdb belongs to a much larger clone and departs from this DNA's translation at residue 14, likely a sequencing read error; the sequence shown is translated from the DNA. The J gene is uncalled and the V gene is TRDV1; the table assigns TRDD3, which was not confirmed against the DNA. CDR1 and CDR2 (germline): TSWWSYY, QGS. The CDR3 contains 16 residues. In DNA form, the CDR3 reads TGTGCTCTTGGGGGAATTCCCGTTATTGTGGCCGATAAACACATCTTT. It yields the protein CALGGIPVIVADKHIF.

Concerning this clone itself: TCRdb shows a much larger clone's protein in place of this DNA's translation, and the two differ at residue 6, likely through a read error; the protein shown is translated from the DNA. The chain uses TRDV1 and TRDJ1; TRDD3 agrees at 13 bases. TCRdb supplies no J gene; here it was assigned by aligning the nucleotide sequence to germline. The germline V gene has CDR1 TSWWSYY and CDR2 QGS. The CDR3 runs 19 residues. With 3 bases clipped from V and 5 bases from J, the junction kept 15 bases outside the gene matches. CDR3 amino acids: CALGEPSPTTGGYEDKLIF. In DNA, the CDR3 is TGTGCTCTTGGGGAGCCTTCCCCCACTACTGGGGGATACGAGGATAAACTCATCTTT.

This clone was counted a few times. The protein given by TCRdb reflects a much larger clone and differs at residue 14 from this DNA's translation, likely from a read error; the protein shown is the DNA's translation. The J gene is TRDJ1, the V gene TRDV1; D ambiguous. TCRdb is silent on the J gene; assignment here came from matching the DNA to germline. CDR3 length: 19 residues. Germline V lookup: CDR1 TSWWSYY, CDR2 QGS. V was trimmed by 4 bases and J by 4 bases, leaving 28 bases between them. The CDR3 reads CALGGRLKKSLRYIDKLIF. DNA of the CDR3: TGTGCTCTTGGGGGAAGACTTAAAAAGTCCCTCCGGTACATCGATAAACTCATCTTT.

To note about this clone: This DNA's translation differs at residue 22 from TCRdb's protein, which comes from a much larger clone; a read error is likely, and the protein shown is translated from the DNA. The V gene is TRDV1, the J gene TRDJ3, with 10 bases that match TRDD3. This CDR3 comprises 25 residues. The V gene's germline CDR1 is TSWWSYY and CDR2 QGS. Written as DNA, the CDR3 is TGTGCTCTTGGGGAACTAGGGACTTTACTATCACTGGGGGATCGTAGCTCCTGGGACACCCGAAAGATGTTTTTC. It codes for CALGELGTLLSLGDRSSWDTRKMFF.

A word on this clone: The TCRdb protein, from a much larger clone, departs from this DNA's translation at residue 4, likely by read error; the protein shown derives from the DNA. This chain uses TRDV2 with TRDJ1; D gene ambiguous. TCRdb carries no J gene annotation; the J gene was assigned here by matching the DNA with germline. Germline CDR1 and CDR2: GEAIGNYY and EKD. This CDR3 contains 16 residues. The CDR3 loop reads CACNTIQGLGTDKLIF. In nucleotides, the CDR3 is TGTGCCTGTAACACCATTCAAGGTCTAGGGACCGATAAACTCATCTTT.

This clone was found a few times. The protein held in TCRdb is that of a much larger clone and does not match this DNA's translation at residue 5, likely because of a read error; the protein shown is translated from the DNA. This chain uses TRDV2 with TRDJ1; D possibly corresponds to TRDD3 (5 bases). As TCRdb names no J gene, one was assigned here on the basis of a DNA match to germline. CDR3 length: 18 amino acids. Germline CDR1 and CDR2: GEAIGNYY and EKD. V was cut by 3 bases and J by 5 bases, with 27 bases left in between. The CDR3 coding sequence is TGTGCCTGTGACGCGGTAGGAGGTGTGCAAGGATATCCGGATAAACTCATCTTT. It is translated as CACDAVGGVQGYPDKLIF.

Note on this clone: One base away lies a much larger clone, so this may be a sequencing read error. This same CDR3 is encoded by further DNA sequences in the sample. The rearrangement links TRDV1 to TRDJ1; D uncertain. Trimming removed 3 bases from V and 8 bases from J, with 25 bases in between. The V gene's germline CDR1 is TSWWSYY and CDR2 QGS. This CDR3 is 17 amino acids long. The CDR3 DNA is TGTGCTCTTGGGGAGCTGACATTCTGGACGAAAAGTTCGAAACTCATCTTT. It translates to CALGELTFWTKSSKLIF.

This clone was found a few times. The TCRdb protein comes from a much larger clone and disagrees with this DNA's translation at residue 15, likely due to a read error; the protein given here is derived from the DNA. The gene calls are TRDV2 and TRDJ1, with 13 bases that match TRDD3. TCRdb leaves out the J gene; it was filled in here by matching the DNA to germline. V shed 1 base and J 6 bases; nucleotides not matched to a gene: 16. Looked up from germline, CDR1 is GEAIGNYY and CDR2 is EKD. The CDR3 has 19 residues. CDR3 region: CACDTVLLGDTLYSNKLIF. The CDR3 nucleotides are TGTGCCTGTGACACGGTACTACTGGGGGATACGCTGTACTCCAATAAACTCATCTTT.

Points on this clone: The TCRdb protein comes from a much larger clone and disagrees with this DNA's translation at residue 14, likely due to a read error; the protein given here is derived from the DNA. The chain combines TRDV2 with TRDJ1, with TRDD3 identical over 9 bases. No J segment appears in TCRdb, so it was assigned here by matching the sequence to germline. Germline assignment: CDR1 GEAIGNYY and CDR2 EKD. The CDR3 totals 18 residues. The CDR3 region is CACDTVGGDTLYTEKLIF. The CDR3 DNA follows: TGTGCCTGTGACACCGTAGGGGGGGATACTCTGTACACCGAAAAACTCATCTTT.

Within the sample, this clone is medium-sized. The same CDR3 can be traced to other DNA sequences in this sample. This chain joins TRDV2 and TRDJ1; 9 nucleotides agree with TRDD3. The CDR3 sequence is 21 residues long. Germline V gene data show CDR1 as GEAIGNYY and CDR2 as EKD. V lost 0 bases to trimming and J lost 8 bases; unmatched junction nucleotides: 27. CDR3 DNA: TGTGCCTGTGACACCGCGGAGAGCTGGGGGATCGAGTTTCAGGAATGGAAAAAACTCATCTTT. Amino acids: CACDTAESWGIEFQEWKKLIF.

This clone was seen more than once but under ten times. TCRdb's entry gives the protein of a much larger clone, which mismatches this DNA's translation at residue 5, likely from a read error; the protein reported here is translated from the DNA. The chain carries TRDV1 and TRDJ1, with 13 nucleotides matching TRDD3. TCRdb does not report a J gene; here it was assigned by matching the DNA to germline references. The CDR3 totals 23 residues. Trimming at V came to 5 bases and at J to 3 bases, leaving 27 bases not matched to a gene. The germline gives CDR1 TSWWSYY, CDR2 QGS. The DNA for the CDR3 is TGTGCTCTTGGGTCCCCGGCCTTCCTAGGGCCCGTTACTGGGGGATACGCGTCCGATAAACTCATCTTT. Protein: CALGSPAFLGPVTGGYASDKLIF.

This clone was seen more than once but under ten times. This is likely an artifact of a read error, given a far larger clone one base away. Different DNA sequences within this sample yield the same CDR3. This chain connects TRDV1 to TRDJ1, with 7 bases aligning to TRDD2. The CDR3 is 19 residues long. Looked up from germline, CDR1 is TSWWSYY and CDR2 is QGS. The CDR3 nucleotides read TGTGCTCTTGGGGATAACCTGCCTTCCTCTTTTCAGTTCACCGATAAGCTCATCTTT. Protein sequence: CALGDNLPSSFQFTDKLIF.

As concerns this clone: TCRdb assigns this DNA the protein of a much larger clone, which departs from its translation at residue 4; this likely reflects a read error, and the protein shown comes from translating the DNA. V usage is TRDV1 and J usage is TRDJ1, with 8 bases that match TRDD3. TCRdb is silent on the J gene; assignment here came from matching the DNA to germline. Germline V gene lookup returns CDR1 TSWWSYY and CDR2 QGS. J gave up 5 bases and V 7 bases, and 24 bases lay outside the gene matches. The CDR3 runs to 19 residues. CDR3: CALEDHLVSRGITKDKLIF. CDR3 DNA sequence: TGTGCTCTTGAGGATCACTTAGTTAGCCGGGGGATAACCAAGGATAAACTCATCTTT.

On this clone: This sequence is one base from a far larger clone and is likely a read error. Other DNA sequences in the same sample also yield this CDR3. CDR3 nucleotides: TGTGCTCTTGGGGAATTTCCCCCTGGGGGATACTCCGATAAGCTCATCTTT. It translates to CALGEFPPGGYSDKLIF. The J gene is TRDJ1, the V gene TRDV1; 11 positions match TRDD3. Germline V lookup: CDR1 TSWWSYY, CDR2 QGS. CDR3 length: 17 amino acids.

A word on this clone: TCRdb's protein, taken from a much larger clone, differs from this DNA's translation at residue 4, likely owing to a read error; the protein displayed comes from the DNA. V gene TRDV2 combines with J gene TRDJ3; 7 bases align to TRDD3. CDR3 length: 19 residues. CDR1 and CDR2 (germline): GEAIGNYY, EKD. The CDR3 DNA reads as TGTGCCTGTGGCACCGCTGGGGGGCCTAGCTCCTGGGACACCCGACAGATGTTTTTC. This sequence encodes CACGTAGGPSSWDTRQMFF.

In its sample, this clone was seen many times. The same CDR3 can be traced to other DNA sequences in this sample. The rearrangement joins TRDV2 to TRDJ1; 7 bases fit TRDD2. The J gene, absent from TCRdb, was called here by matching the DNA to germline. The germline V gene encodes CDR1 GEAIGNYY and CDR2 EKD. This CDR3 is built from 19 residues. The V gene end was trimmed by 3 bases and the J gene end by 4 bases; junction bases not matched to a gene: 22. The CDR3 protein is CACDPKGFLPVYDHDKLIF. The DNA for the CDR3 is TGTGCCTGTGACCCTAAAGGATTCCTACCCGTGTACGACCACGATAAACTCATCTTT.

To note about this clone: This DNA translates differently at residue 5 from the TCRdb protein, which is that of a much larger clone; a read error is likely, and the protein shown is the DNA's own translation. This chain uses TRDV1 with TRDJ1, with 8 nucleotides matching TRDD3. The germline CDR1 and CDR2 sequences are TSWWSYY and QGS. CDR3 length: 26 residues. J was trimmed by 0 bases and V by 4 bases; bases with no gene match: 37. CDR3 sequence reads: CALGALFGGPVLTAYWGLPYTDKLIF. The CDR3 DNA reads TGTGCTCTTGGGGCACTGTTCGGGGGGCCAGTCTTGACTGCGTACTGGGGGTTACCTTACACCGATAAACTCATCTTT.

In its sample, this clone was seen a few times. The protein TCRdb lists belongs to a much larger clone and differs from this DNA's translation at residue 3, which points to a read error; the protein shown is made from the DNA. This chain links TRDV1 with TRDJ1; D may correspond to TRDD2 or TRDD3 (6 bases each). TCRdb does not report a J gene; here it was assigned by matching the DNA to germline references. CDR3 size: 23 residues. Germline CDR1 reads TSWWSYY; CDR2 reads QGS. CDR3 residues: CAFGDHIPVVPPGVLPYTDKLIF. The CDR3 DNA is TGTGCTTTTGGGGATCACATCCCTGTAGTGCCACCGGGGGTCCTACCGTACACCGATAAACTCATCTTT.

This clone is labeled as medium-sized. The sample holds other DNA sequences that translate to the same CDR3. V usage is TRDV1 and J usage is TRDJ1; no firm D call. Germline values: CDR1 TSWWSYY, CDR2 QGS. The CDR3 runs to 16 residues. V lost 8 bases and J lost 3, with 22 bases in between. The CDR3 spells CALLTATRSSADKLIF. The CDR3, as DNA: TGTGCTCTTCTGACCGCAACAAGGAGTTCGGCCGATAAACTCATCTTT.

This clone was found a few times. A read error likely explains this, since a far larger clone differs by one base. The sample carries other DNA sequences with the same CDR3. For the CDR3, the DNA is TGTGCTCTTGGGAAACCGTACTGGGGGATAGCGGGCACTGATAAACTCATCTTT. Its translation is CALGKPYWGIAGTDKLIF. The V and J genes are TRDV1 and TRDJ1; TRDD3 agrees at 11 bases. The J gene was missing in TCRdb and was found by matching the end of the DNA to germline. Looked up from germline, CDR1 is TSWWSYY and CDR2 is QGS. Trimming removed 5 bases from V and 5 bases from J; junction bases left unmatched: 16. CDR3 length: 18 amino acids.

To note about this clone: TCRdb records a much larger clone's protein for this DNA, with a difference at residue 10 that likely arises from a read error; the protein given is the translation of the DNA. The chain couples TRDV2 to TRDJ2; D is perhaps TRDD3 (6 bases). The J gene, absent from TCRdb, was called here by matching the DNA to germline. This CDR3 spans 14 amino acids. CDR1 is GEAIGNYY, CDR2 EKD, per germline. The CDR3 sequence: CACDTITGTVQLFF. The CDR3 bases are TGTGCCTGTGACACCATTACTGGGACAGTACAACTCTTCTTT.